This T cell receptor (beta chain) emerged from a study of cytomegalovirus exposure and HLA in healthy donors (dated by TCRdb to the late 2010s). Looking at the study overall: In an earlier analysis of around 540 of the donors, approximately 260 Gb of sequence data and 90 million to 120 million unique TCR beta sequences from roughly 200 million T cells were reported. The aim of the study was to test whether cataloging public T cell receptors could identify signatures of past pathogen exposure. Both class I and class II loci were covered by HLA typing, at four-digit resolution. All discovery cohort repertoires had been generated on a single sequencing platform. An early release that covered more than 550 HLA-typed donors contained approximately 300 gigabases of sequencing data and tens of millions of unique TCR sequences. Among around 400 genotyped donors of the cohort, an average of about 220,000 unique TCR beta nucleotide sequences was sequenced per donor, of which about 18% were non-productive. Of the 398 genotyped donors, roughly 85% fell in the genetic ancestry cluster associated with self-reported Caucasian donors. Typing coverage varied by locus: roughly 629-640 donors for A, B, C, DRB1 and DQB1; approximately 560 for DQA1; approximately 610 for DPA1; 450 to 480 for DPB1. Using immunosequencing, the study profiled T cell repertoires from some 670 subjects and related those repertoires to cytomegalovirus serostatus. Genome-wide SNP genotypes for about 60% of the roughly 700 donors were used in a later genetic analysis, which treated that subset as a discovery cohort. A later analysis re-examined previously published TCR beta repertoires from more than 650 donors and added high-resolution HLA genotyping to investigate patterns of TCR occurrence. An earlier analysis of fewer than 700 of the donors applied high-throughput TCR beta sequencing to assess whether each TCR beta V gene segment acted as functional or pseudogenic. Because of strong linkage in the cohort, five DR-DQ haplotypes were treated as single units for association and clustering. To predict cytomegalovirus infection status, the study brought together high-throughput TCR immunosequencing, statistical association of individual TCRs with disease status, and machine learning. Donor age, sex, ethnicity and CMV serostatus were compiled together with the repertoire data. In addition to the first cohort of 500 to 850 subjects, a separate validation cohort of 120 different subjects was used. Rather than using new phenotypic data, the later analysis identified candidate immune exposures from TCR beta sequences and from how often those sequences occurred across donors. Summary of the overall study and its limitations: A further reported finding was that TCR beta sequences accurately predicted the HLA-A and HLA-B alleles for most subjects in the first cohort. Most TCR sequences were observed very rarely across donors, whereas some public TCRs were present in many individuals. This cohort had only TCR beta chains sequenced, and the lack of alpha or paired-chain data limited which features could be detected. The authors suggested that the approach could potentially be extended to other disease states and immunological phenotypes. A later analysis found that TCR association rates varied across HLA loci, with DRB1 alleles showing the most associated TCRs and HLA-C alleles the fewest. Linkage disequilibrium might explain the correlated functional status among segregating V segments, but an unknown experimental factor could not be ruled out. Cytomegalovirus status was reported to be diagnosed by the classifier with high specificity and sensitivity in both the original and validation cohorts. Compared with the roughly 720-donor mean, donors in an Asian-associated ancestry cluster had fewer N-insertions in productive TCRs, according to a later genetic analysis. V-gene and J-gene trimming of TCR beta chains was associated with a missense DCLRE1C variant in a later genetic analysis, and the association was replicated in an independent cohort. Strong co-occurrence of HLA alleles, especially DR and DQ, made assigning TCR associations to individual alleles difficult. Because HLA typing was missing for some donors at each locus, association tests included only the typed subset. Because counts were too low, around 18 rarely observed V segments, including chromosome 9 orphons, were left out of the earlier analysis of several hundred of the donors. A few of the identified cytomegalovirus-associated TCR beta chains were confirmed in vitro to be specific for cytomegalovirus antigens. Presence/absence analyses assumed roughly uniform sequencing depth across donors, an assumption that may not hold. Because the 87-base-pair reads could not distinguish some IMGT-functional V segments, including TRBV6-2 and TRBV6-3, those segments were excluded. A group of highly shared sequence variants was considered likely to be a technical artifact of the sequencing pipeline. A later analysis reported that several top co-occurrence clusters appeared linked to parvovirus B19, influenza, CMV and Epstein-Barr virus. A later analysis associated 16,951 TCR beta sequences with specific HLA alleles at a false discovery rate of 0.05. In a later analysis, HLA-associated TCR beta chains were found to be more clonally expanded and to have lower generation probabilities than equally common non-associated chains. A later analysis found that most CMV-associated TCR beta chains appeared HLA-restricted, with HLA associations seemingly driven largely by CMV exposure. An earlier analysis of several hundred of the donors showed that most TCR beta V segments appeared in productive rearrangements either about 87% or about 30% of the time, which broadly matched IMGT annotations. Immune exposure information for the cohort was limited to CMV serostatus. The study listed 150 to 200 TCR beta chains as associated with cytomegalovirus.

Libraries were constructed by the immunoSEQ multiplex PCR assay. For the multiplex PCR, a mixture combining 60 forward primers for TCR Vbeta segments and 13 reverse primers for TCR Jbeta segments was used. The CDR3 region of rearranged TCR beta genes was amplified from genomic DNA by a multiplex PCR assay. The Illumina HiSeq System was used to sequence the amplified TCR beta libraries as 87-base-pair reads. Per the source publication's procedure: In a later analysis, tens of millions of unique TCR beta chains were counted across the 500 to 850 repertoires, and around 11 million of these chains were shared by at least two donors. Raw reads were error-corrected and collapsed into unique sequences by a nearest-neighbor algorithm in which closely related sequences were merged to remove PCR and sequencing errors. To assign V, D and J gene segments, CDR3 sequences were aligned to IMGT reference sequences. For a sequence to be retained, at least a six-nucleotide match to both a V gene segment and a J gene segment was required. Rearrangements were called productive when the CDR3 lacked stop codons and stayed in frame with V and J; all others were non-productive. Following IMGT convention, CDR3 was defined as the stretch from the second conserved V-encoded cysteine to the conserved J-encoded phenylalanine. Sequences without an unambiguous match to a single V gene segment were excluded from the earlier analysis of 587 of the donors. In an earlier analysis of 587 of the donors, a V segment was called functional when productive rearrangements were above 56.7%, and segregating when the standard deviation between donors exceeded 5%. To diagnose cytomegalovirus status from the catalog of TCR beta chain sequences, a statistical classification framework was built. In a later analysis, TCR nucleotide sequences were compared against IMGT/GENE-DB human TR gene sequences so that V and J genes could be assigned. A later analysis assigned CDR3 sequences and most-parsimonious VDJ recombination scenarios with the TCRdist pipeline. In a later analysis, each TCR beta chain was defined by its CDR3 amino acid sequence together with its V-gene family, and reads lacking a unique V-gene family were excluded. As a way to deal with suspected cross-contamination and a sequencing artifact, a later analysis dropped 592 nucleotide sequences that were highly shared and had low generation probability. A later analysis calculated a clonal expansion index for each public chain from normalized within-repertoire ranks of inferred template counts. In a later analysis, generation probabilities were computed with a VDJ recombination model fitted to out-of-frame rearrangements, and the resulting probabilities were checked against IGoR. In a later analysis, TCR-TCR, TCR-HLA and TCR-CMV co-occurrence was scored with hypergeometric tests, and a repertoire-size bias correction was applied to TCR pairs. To estimate false discovery rates, a later analysis permuted the HLA or CMV assignments 20 times. In a later analysis, co-occurring TCRs were grouped using DBSCAN, and TCRdist sequence similarity was added for clustering within HLA-allele-positive subsets. Co-occurrence clustering excluded repertoires with fewer than 30,000 or more than 120,000 public chains, plus five with anomalous nucleotide sharing. The table was pulled from immuneACCESS by TCRdb, which kept in-frame rearrangements only. Such tables lose some clones; where checked, under half of the loss comes from unresolved V genes, and the rest has no known cause. V and J calls and clone size are copied from that table; D and trimming were computed from the DNA. In this sample the table shows approximately 170,000 clones, around four fifths of which occur a single time. Jointly, the top ten make up around a tenth of the sample.

A note on this clone: Its recognized antigen is unknown. Base qualities are not provided; no much larger clone lies one nucleotide away.

Per the germline V gene, SGHTA is the CDR1 and FQGNSA is the CDR2. Its CDR3 holds 15 amino acids, cysteine through phenylalanine. Solely the CDR3 DNA is kept, with 45 bases framed from the first base. From V the trimming removes 4 bases and from J it removes 0 bases, while the gene matches leave 3 bases of the junction unaccounted for. The cohort consisted of hundreds of healthy bone marrow donors. Cohort members were all nominally healthy when sampled, although unrecorded immune exposures were likely present. The donor tested CMV seropositive and was one of the 289 seropositive cohort members. A peripheral blood sample was collected from each donor, and TCR beta sequencing was performed on peripheral blood mononuclear cells. Genomic DNA was extracted from the blood cell samples with the Qiagen DNeasy Blood Extraction Kit.

The receptor was derived from a man between 18 and 29 years old in good health and CMV-seropositive. The rearranged chain carries TRBV7-2 and TRBJ2-1; TRBD2 lines up with 7 middle nucleotides. The specimen was PBMCs. Here the CDR3 is given as CASSSGGSSYNEQFF. The DNA sequence is TGTGCCAGCAGCTCGGGGGGAAGCTCCTACAATGAGCAGTTCTTC.